This T cell receptor (beta chain) was sequenced during a study of Graves' ophthalmopathy and Graves' hyperthyroidism. Germline V gives CDR1 MNHEY, CDR2 SVGEGT. There are 15 residues in the CDR3. V lost 5 bases and J 3 bases, leaving 16 bases between the germline ends. TCR beta CDR3 regions were amplified from RNA transcripts. Scientists carried out first-round RT-PCR using HTBI primers and then a second-round multiplex PCR. One entry per CDR3 protein results from TCRdb running MiXCR on the multiplex PCR reads. This table holds fewer than 650,000 distinct CDR3 sequences, 22% found once. A volume of around 10 ml of fresh peripheral blood supplied the PBMCs.

This sequence joins TRBV6-2 or TRBV6-3 and TRBJ1-2, with D hard to call. The TCR originated in a woman aged 18-30 years with stable Graves' hyperthyroidism. Some clones in this sample may be carry-over from other donors' samples. Sequencing was carried out using peripheral blood. CDR3 protein: CASSPWTVNYYGYTF. CDR3 coding DNA: TGTGCCAGCAGTCCCTGGACGGTAAACTACTATGGCTACACCTTC.